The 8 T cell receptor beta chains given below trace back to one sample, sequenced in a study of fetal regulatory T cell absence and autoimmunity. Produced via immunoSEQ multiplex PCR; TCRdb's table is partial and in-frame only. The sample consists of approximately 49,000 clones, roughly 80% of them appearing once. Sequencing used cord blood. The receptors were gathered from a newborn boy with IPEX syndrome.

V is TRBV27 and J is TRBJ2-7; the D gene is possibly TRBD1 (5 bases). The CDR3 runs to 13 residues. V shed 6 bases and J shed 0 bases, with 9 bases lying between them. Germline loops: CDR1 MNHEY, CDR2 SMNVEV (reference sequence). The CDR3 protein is CASSPQVSYEQYF. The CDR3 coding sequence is TGTGCCAGCAGCCCACAGGTCTCCTACGAGCAGTACTTC.

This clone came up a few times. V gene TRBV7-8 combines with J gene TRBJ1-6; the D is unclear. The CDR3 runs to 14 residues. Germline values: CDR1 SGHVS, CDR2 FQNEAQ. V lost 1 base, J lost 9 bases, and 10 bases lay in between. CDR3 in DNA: TGTGCCAGCAGCTTAGAACGGGCCGTTTCACCCCTCCACTTT. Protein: CASSLERAVSPLHF.

The CDR3 loop is CAVGQSSYNEQFF. The CDR3 DNA reads TGTGCCGTAGGACAGAGCTCCTACAATGAGCAGTTCTTC. The J gene is TRBJ2-1, the V gene TRBV30, with D possibly being TRBD1 (6 bases). Germline CDR1 and CDR2: GTSNPN and SVGIG (reference sequence). The CDR3 length is 13 residues. V was shortened by 8 bases and J by 0 bases, with 11 bases between the two germline ends.

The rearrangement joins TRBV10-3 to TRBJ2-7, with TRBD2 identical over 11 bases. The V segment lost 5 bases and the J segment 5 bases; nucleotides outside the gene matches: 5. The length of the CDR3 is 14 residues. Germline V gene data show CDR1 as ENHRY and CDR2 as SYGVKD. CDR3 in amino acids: CAISNSGGANEQYF. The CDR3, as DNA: TGTGCCATCAGTAATAGCGGGGGGGCCAACGAGCAGTACTTC.

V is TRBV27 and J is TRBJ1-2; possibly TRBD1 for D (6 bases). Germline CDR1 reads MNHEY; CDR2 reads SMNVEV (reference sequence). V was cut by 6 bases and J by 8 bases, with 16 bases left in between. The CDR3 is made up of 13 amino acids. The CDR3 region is CASRKAGARGYTF. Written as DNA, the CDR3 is TGTGCCAGCAGAAAGGCGGGGGCTCGAGGCTACACCTTC.

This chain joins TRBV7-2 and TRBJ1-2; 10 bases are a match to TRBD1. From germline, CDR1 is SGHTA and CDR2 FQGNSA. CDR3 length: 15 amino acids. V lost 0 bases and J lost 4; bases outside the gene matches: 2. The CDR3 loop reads CASSLAGTGVYGYTF. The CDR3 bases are TGTGCCAGCAGCTTAGCGGGGACAGGGGTCTATGGCTACACCTTC.

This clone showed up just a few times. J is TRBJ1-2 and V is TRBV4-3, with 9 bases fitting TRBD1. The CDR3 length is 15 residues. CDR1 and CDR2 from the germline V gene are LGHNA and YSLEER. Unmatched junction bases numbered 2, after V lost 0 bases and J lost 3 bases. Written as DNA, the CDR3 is TGCGCCAGCAGCCAAGATGACAGGGGGGACTATGGCTACACCTTC. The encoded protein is CASSQDDRGDYGYTF.

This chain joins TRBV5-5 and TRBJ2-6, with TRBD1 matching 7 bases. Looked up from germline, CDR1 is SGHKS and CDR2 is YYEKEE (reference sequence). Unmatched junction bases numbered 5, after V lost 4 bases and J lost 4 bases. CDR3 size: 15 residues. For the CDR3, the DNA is TGTGCCAGCAGCCTTAGGGGGCCCGGGGCCAACGTCCTGACTTTC. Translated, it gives CASSLRGPGANVLTF.